The sequence of this T cell receptor beta chain was determined in a study of spatial heterogeneity in lung cancer. Whole-study context: In the raw reads, each unique TCR and UMI combination was present more than ten times on average.

Study-wide points: Expanded TCRs that were ubiquitous or regional had counts tracking ubiquitous and regional nonsynonymous mutations, respectively. In tumors, expanded intratumoral alpha and beta TCR counts tracked mutation counts.

CDR3 length equals 15 residues. With V trimmed by 8 bases and J by 8 bases, 16 bases remained unmatched. Germline CDR1 is ENHRY and CDR2 is SYGVKD. The time point here: sample taken at primary tumor resection. This clonotype was picked up many times. Its antigen is not known. Since the library was made to target alpha chains, this beta chain is a stray read and its abundance is not meaningful. TCRdb called the 5' RACE reads again in MiXCR, with one record for every CDR3 protein. The sample has nearly 10,000 distinct CDR3 sequences, under 6.5% seen once. This clonotype was sampled from a male donor with early-stage non-small cell lung cancer. The sample consisted of lung tumor tissue, taken at surgery. The V gene is TRBV10-3, the J gene TRBJ1-2; 8 nucleotides match TRBD1. CDR3 coding DNA: TGTGCCATCGGGGATGGAGCGGACAGGGTTCGAGGCTACACCTTC. Translation gives CAIGDGADRVRGYTF.